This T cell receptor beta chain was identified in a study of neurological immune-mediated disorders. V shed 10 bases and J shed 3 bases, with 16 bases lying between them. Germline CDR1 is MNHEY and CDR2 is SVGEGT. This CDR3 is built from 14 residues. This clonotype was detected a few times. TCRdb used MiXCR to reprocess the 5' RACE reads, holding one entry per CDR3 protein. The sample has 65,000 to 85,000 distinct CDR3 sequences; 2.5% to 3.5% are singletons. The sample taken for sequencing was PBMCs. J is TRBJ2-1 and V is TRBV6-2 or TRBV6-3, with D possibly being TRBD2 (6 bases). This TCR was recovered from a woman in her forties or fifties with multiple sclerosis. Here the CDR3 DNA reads TGTGCCACCCGGCGGGCCGGGAGCTACAATGAGCAGTTCTTC. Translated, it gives CATRRAGSYNEQFF.